This passage covers 16 T cell receptor beta chains from one sample sequenced in a study of regulatory T cells in long-lasting Graves disease. Described time point: newly diagnosed GD, antithyroid drugs for less than 3 months. There was RNA extracted from PBMCs, and the TCR library was made from it. Combining iRepertoire HTBI primers with Arm-PCR of CDR3 regions, the authors built TCR beta libraries. TCRdb analysed the multiplex PCR reads with MiXCR anew, one entry per CDR3 protein. Among over 350,000 distinct CDR3 sequences, about 15% were seen once, and the ten largest hold about 8.3%. These data were likewise used in another study, on T cells in Graves' hyperthyroidism and ophthalmopathy.

This specimen was peripheral blood mononuclear cells (PBMCs), taken at new diagnosis, from a patient treated with antithyroid drugs. The source of these receptors is a middle-aged woman with Graves disease.

This clonotype was observed a handful of times. J is TRBJ1-1 and V is TRBV4-1; 9 bases agree with TRBD1. The CDR3 consists of 15 residues. Trimming at V came to 3 bases and at J to 1 base, leaving 3 bases not matched to a gene. Per the germline V gene, CDR1 is MGHRA and CDR2 is YSYEKL. CDR3 loop: CASSQTTGGNTEAFF. CDR3 coding DNA: TGCGCCAGCAGCCAGACGACAGGGGGGAACACTGAAGCTTTCTTT.

On this clonotype itself: A much larger clonotype is one base distant, so this may be a read error. The V call is TRBV7-2, the J call TRBJ2-5; the D gene is possibly TRBD1 (5 bases). The V end lost 3 bases, the J end lost 2 bases, and 7 bases lay between the germline ends. CDR1 and CDR2 (germline): SGHTA, FQGNSA. The CDR3 sequence is 13 residues long. The CDR3 spells CASSFRDQETQYF. CDR3 DNA: TGTGCCAGCAGCTTCAGGGATCAAGAGACCCAGTACTTC.

CDR3: CASSYPSGSYNEQFF. CDR3 nucleotides: TGTGCCAGCAGCTACCCTAGCGGTTCCTACAATGAGCAGTTCTTC. The genes are TRBV13 and TRBJ2-1; TRBD2 matches 7 bases. CDR3 length: 15 amino acids. The J segment lost 1 base and the V segment lost 4 bases, leaving 4 bases of the junction unmatched. The germline V gene encodes CDR1 PRHDT and CDR2 FYEKMQ (reference sequence).

This clonotype was found many times. This chain connects TRBV3-1 to TRBJ1-4; D is possibly TRBD1 (5 bases). The germline gives CDR1 LGHDT, CDR2 YNNKEL (reference sequence). V lost 1 base and J lost 4, with 19 bases in between. The CDR3 totals 18 residues. DNA of the CDR3: TGTGCCAGCAGCCAAGGGTTTGGGTTCGGGACCTATAATGAAAAACTGTTTTTT. Translating it yields CASSQGFGFGTYNEKLFF.

This clonotype has at least ten counts. This sequence joins TRBV2 and TRBJ2-1; tentatively, D is TRBD2 (6 bases). The V end was cut by 6 bases, the J end by 7 bases, with 10 bases between. Germline V lookup: CDR1 SNHLY, CDR2 FYNNEI. CDR3 length: 12 residues. The CDR3 region is CASSWGLNEQFF. The CDR3 nucleotides are TGTGCCAGCAGCTGGGGACTTAATGAGCAGTTCTTC.

This clonotype was seen at least ten times. The rearrangement links TRBV12-3 or TRBV12-4 to TRBJ1-2; 8 bases match TRBD1. V was clipped by 8 bases and J by 8 bases; unmatched bases: 7. CDR3 length: 12 amino acids. CDR3 sequence: CASEQGAGGYTF. In nucleotides, the CDR3 is TGTGCCAGCGAGCAGGGGGCGGGCGGCTACACCTTC.

This clonotype has a single count. CDR3 nucleotides: TGTGCCTGGGATGGAGTATCTGAGCAGTTCTTC. Protein: CAWDGVSEQFF. The chain uses TRBV30 and TRBJ2-1; the D is unclear. CDR3 length: 11 residues. The germline V gene encodes CDR1 GTSNPN and CDR2 SVGIG (reference sequence). Deletions cut 5 bases from V and 9 bases from J, with 11 bases between.

This chain uses TRBV20-1 with TRBJ2-1; the D gene could be TRBD1 or TRBD2 (5 bases each). Germline V gives CDR1 DFQATT, CDR2 SNEGSKA (reference sequence). The CDR3 is 13 residues long. Trimming removed 7 bases at V and 4 bases at J, with 14 bases between. CDR3 region: CSVYREGYNEQFF. The CDR3 DNA reads TGCAGTGTATATAGAGAGGGGTACAATGAGCAGTTCTTC.

V gene TRBV2 combines with J gene TRBJ1-2; 10 nucleotides agree with TRBD1. The CDR3 runs 14 residues. The V and J ends lost 5 bases and 7 bases, in that order; junction bases with no gene match: 7. CDR1 and CDR2 (germline): SNHLY, FYNNEI. The CDR3 DNA follows: TGTGCCAGCAGTCGGGGACAGGGGAGAGGTGGCTACACCTTC. Translating it yields CASSRGQGRGGYTF.

This chain links TRBV7-6 with TRBJ2-2; 8 nucleotides line up with TRBD1. The germline gives CDR1 SGHVS, CDR2 FNYEAQ. The CDR3 loop spans 15 amino acids. V shed 5 bases, J shed 6 bases, and the junction held 8 bases outside the gene matches. The CDR3 nucleotides are TGTGCCAGCAGCGCCGGACAGGGTTTTGCCGGGGAGCTGTTTTTT. Translated, it gives CASSAGQGFAGELFF.

This clonotype has ten or more counts. The rearrangement uses TRBV4-1 and TRBJ1-2; TRBD1 matches at 7 bases. The CDR3 has 14 amino acids. Per germline, CDR1 MGHRA and CDR2 YSYEKL. The V gene end was trimmed by 0 bases and the J gene end by 4 bases; junction bases not matched to a gene: 2. CDR3 sequence reads: CASSQEGQLYGYTF. CDR3 nucleotide sequence: TGCGCCAGCAGCCAAGAGGGACAGCTCTATGGCTACACCTTC.

This clonotype was observed many times. The V call is TRBV10-2, the J call TRBJ2-7; D possibly corresponds to TRBD2 (6 bases). This CDR3 is built from 15 residues. The ends were cut back, 3 bases at V and 3 bases at J, with 15 bases in the middle. Germline values: CDR1 WSHSY, CDR2 SAAADI. CDR3 in amino acids: CASSDPGDGDYEQYF. The DNA of the CDR3 is TGCGCCAGCAGTGACCCGGGAGACGGGGACTACGAGCAGTACTTC.

A word on this clonotype: This is likely an artifact of a read error, given a far larger clone one base away. The rearrangement joins TRBV7-9 to TRBJ2-5; TRBD2 agrees at 7 bases. The CDR3 loop spans 17 amino acids. Germline CDR1 and CDR2: SEHNR and FQNEAQ (reference sequence). With 1 base clipped from V and 5 bases from J, the junction kept 13 bases outside the gene matches. DNA of the CDR3: TGTGCCAGCAGCTTAGATAGCCTAGCGGAATGGGGCGAGACCCAGTACTTC. This codes for CASSLDSLAEWGETQYF. The full variable domain, completed using reference TRBV7-9 and TRBJ2-5, is DTGVSQNPRHKITKRGQNVTFRCDPISEHNRLYWYRQTLGQGPEFLTYFQNEAQLEKSRLLSDRFSAERPKGSFSTLEIQRTEQGDSAMYLCASSLDSLAEWGETQYFGPGTRLLVL.

This clonotype was counted at least ten times. The CDR3 sequence: CASSARGPEEYEQYF. The CDR3 DNA reads as TGCGCCAGCAGCGCCAGGGGGCCTGAGGAGTACGAGCAGTACTTC. The chain combines TRBV5-1 with TRBJ2-7; 8 positions match TRBD1. V lost 4 bases to trimming and J lost 4 bases; unmatched junction nucleotides: 10. Germline CDR1 reads SGHRS; CDR2 reads YFSETQ. This CDR3 has 15 residues.

This clonotype was detected only a few times. This rearrangement joins TRBV30 to TRBJ2-1; D call uncertain. The CDR3 extends over 11 amino acids. The ends were cut back, 0 bases at V and 9 bases at J, with 6 bases in the middle. The germline gives CDR1 GTSNPN, CDR2 SVGIG (reference sequence). CDR3 nucleotide sequence: TGTGCCTGGAGTGTACGTATTGAGCAGTTCTTC. Amino acid sequence: CAWSVRIEQFF.

In its sample, this clonotype was seen many times. V usage is TRBV12-3 or TRBV12-4 and J usage is TRBJ1-1; maybe TRBD1 (5 bases). The length of the CDR3 is 14 residues. V was shortened by 6 bases and J by 6 bases, with 17 bases between the two germline ends. The CDR3 DNA sequence: TGTGCCAGCAGCCTTTTCCGGGGGGGGGCTGAAGCTTTCTTT. This codes for CASSLFRGGAEAFF.